The clone carrying this T cell receptor (beta chain) appeared many times. Its target is unknown. This entry comes from a study of early T cells in non-severe SARS-CoV-2 infection. MiXCR, applied by TCRdb to the 5' RACE reads, yields one record per CDR3 protein. The sample gives tens of thousands of distinct CDR3 sequences, 7% to 10% of which show up once; 20% to 25% is in the top ten. Notes on the study in general: Sequences matched to VDJdb favored anti-spike CD8 responses, while private and CD4 specificities were missed.

In germline, CDR1 is SGHVS, CDR2 FNYEAQ. CDR3 size: 14 residues. Trimming took off 2 bases at V and 0 bases at J, with 2 bases between the two ends. This sequence originates from an adult who was a healthcare worker with PCR-confirmed SARS-CoV-2 infection or an uninfected control (not recorded which). The sample comprised whole blood. The genes are TRBV7-6 and TRBJ1-6; D not resolved. The chain's CDR3 is CASSLSSYNSPLHF. CDR3 DNA sequence: TGTGCCAGCAGCTTAAGCTCCTATAATTCACCCCTCCACTTT.